The TCR beta chain under discussion was sequenced for a study of T cell changes during pregnancy in multiple sclerosis. Libraries were prepared by immunoSEQ multiplex PCR; TCRdb keeps only in-frame clonotypes and omits some of them. The sample lists 40,000 to 50,000 clones, roughly 89% occurring once. V lost 8 bases, J lost 8 bases, and 9 bases lay in between. The germline V gene has CDR1 SNHLY and CDR2 FYNNEI. The CDR3 spans 10 residues. This clone came up once. The sequencing used CD4+ T cells from peripheral blood mononuclear cells, collected in the first trimester of pregnancy. The rearrangement uses TRBV2 and TRBJ1-2; D not certain. This sequence was found in a female donor with multiple sclerosis, enrolled in a pregnancy study. CDR3 nucleotide sequence: TGTGCCAGCGCGGGAAGCGGCTACACCTTC. It specifies CASAGSGYTF.